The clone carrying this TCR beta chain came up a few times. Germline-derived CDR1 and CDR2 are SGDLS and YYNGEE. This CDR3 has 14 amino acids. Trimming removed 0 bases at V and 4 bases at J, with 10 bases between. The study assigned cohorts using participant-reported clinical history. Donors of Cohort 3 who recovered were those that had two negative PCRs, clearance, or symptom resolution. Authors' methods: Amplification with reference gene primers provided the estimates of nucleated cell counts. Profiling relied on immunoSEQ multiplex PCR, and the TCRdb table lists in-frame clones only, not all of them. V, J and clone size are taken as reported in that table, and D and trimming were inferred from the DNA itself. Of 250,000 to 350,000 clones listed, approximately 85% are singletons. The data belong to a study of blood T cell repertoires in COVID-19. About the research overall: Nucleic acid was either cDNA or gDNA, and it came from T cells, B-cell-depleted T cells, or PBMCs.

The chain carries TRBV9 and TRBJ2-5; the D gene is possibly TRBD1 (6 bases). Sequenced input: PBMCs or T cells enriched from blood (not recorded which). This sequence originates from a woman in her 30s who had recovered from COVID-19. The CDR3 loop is CASSVGIGGETQYF. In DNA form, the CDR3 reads TGTGCCAGCAGCGTAGGAATAGGGGGAGAGACCCAGTACTTC.